These T cell receptor beta chains were read from a single sample in a study of blood T cell repertoires in COVID-19. This table comes from immunoSEQ multiplex PCR, and its TCRdb copy is limited to in-frame clones, with some not included. The table lists about 300,000 clones, around 84% of them singletons. Specimen: peripheral blood. These receptors all stem from a human donor with COVID-19, enrolled during active disease. The donor label of this sample is uncertain. Both conserved end residues are part of each CDR3. A D gene is named only where the DNA matches it firmly. Expanded clones are given a class, and other clones once, few, many or no size at all.

V gene	D gene	J gene	clone size	CDR3 protein	CDR3 DNA
TRBV27	TRBD1	TRBJ2-2	NA	CASSPRQGMAGELFF	TGTGCCAGCAGTCCCCGACAGGGGATGGCCGGGGAGCTGTTTTTT
TRBV18	TRBD1	TRBJ1-4	once	CASSPGTGGEKLFF	TGTGCCAGCTCACCAGGGACAGGGGGTGAAAAACTGTTTTTT
TRBV2	NA	TRBJ1-1	NA	CASRSRAMNTEAFF	TGTGCCAGCAGGTCCAGGGCCATGAACACTGAAGCTTTCTTT
TRBV28	NA	TRBJ1-1	NA	CASSLPIDRNTEAFF	TGTGCCAGCAGTTTGCCGATAGACAGGAACACTGAAGCTTTCTTT
TRBV7-2	TRBD1	TRBJ2-5	NA	CASSLDRGPQETQYF	TGTGCCAGCAGCTTAGACAGGGGTCCCCAAGAGACCCAGTACTTC
TRBV5-4	TRBD2	TRBJ2-3	NA	CASNPGLVRSTDTQYF	TGTGCCAGCAATCCGGGACTAGTGAGGAGCACAGATACGCAGTATTTT
TRBV5-4	NA	TRBJ2-6	NA	CASSEYSGANVLTF	TGTGCCAGCAGCGAGTACTCTGGGGCCAACGTCCTGACTTTC
TRBV7-2	NA	TRBJ1-5	once	CASSSVNQPQHF	TGTGCCAGCAGCTCCGTCAATCAGCCCCAGCATTTT
TRBV7-8	NA	TRBJ2-1	many	CASSYRDWYYNEQFF	TGTGCCAGCAGCTACCGGGACTGGTACTACAATGAGCAGTTCTTC
TRBV27	TRBD1	TRBJ2-1	NA	CASSPYHDRAGYNEQFF	TGTGCCAGCAGTCCATACCATGACAGGGCGGGCTACAATGAGCAGTTCTTC
TRBV10-3	NA	TRBJ2-3	once	CAISAGGTDTQYF	TGTGCCATCAGTGCGGGTGGCACAGATACGCAGTATTTT
TRBV28	NA	TRBJ2-7	NA	CASTARTYEQYF	TGTGCCAGCACAGCTAGAACCTACGAGCAGTACTTC
TRBV27	NA	TRBJ1-2	once	CASSLKQFYGYTF	TGTGCCAGCAGTTTAAAACAGTTCTATGGCTACACCTTC
TRBV30	NA	TRBJ1-5	NA	CAWSVQDSNQPQHF	TGTGCCTGGAGTGTACAGGATAGCAATCAGCCCCAGCATTTT
TRBV5-1	NA	TRBJ2-7	NA	CASTLSGGAYEQYF	TGCGCCAGCACTCTCAGCGGAGGGGCCTACGAGCAGTACTTC
TRBV5-8	NA	TRBJ2-7	NA	CASSLLGAPYEQYF	TGTGCCAGCAGCTTGCTGGGGGCCCCCTACGAGCAGTACTTC
TRBV6-1	TRBD1	TRBJ1-4	many	CASSDQTGEGEKLFF	TGTGCCAGCAGTGACCAGACAGGGGAAGGGGAAAAACTGTTTTTT
TRBV12-3/TRBV12-4	NA	TRBJ1-3	NA	CASSSYTGNTIYF	TGTGCCAGCAGTTCCTATACTGGAAACACCATATATTTT
TRBV12-5	NA	TRBJ2-1	NA	CASGLVPKLTGNEQFF	TGTGCTAGTGGTTTGGTACCAAAATTAACGGGCAATGAGCAGTTCTTC
TRBV19	NA	TRBJ1-1	NA	CASSITGLNTEAFF	TGTGCCAGTAGTATAACAGGGCTGAACACTGAAGCTTTCTTT
TRBV28	NA	TRBJ1-5	NA	CASSLQETSNQPQHF	TGTGCCAGCAGTTTACAGGAAACCAGCAATCAGCCCCAGCATTTT
TRBV5-1	NA	TRBJ1-2	NA	CASSPPLGARDGYTF	TGCGCCAGCAGCCCCCCGTTGGGAGCGAGGGATGGCTACACCTTC
TRBV29-1	TRBD1	TRBJ1-2	NA	CSGGQGGYGYTF	TGCAGCGGGGGACAGGGGGGCTATGGCTACACCTTC
TRBV20-1	NA	TRBJ2-7	NA	CSALSSYEQYF	TGCAGTGCTCTGAGCTCCTACGAGCAGTACTTC
TRBV19	TRBD2	TRBJ2-2	NA	CASGGLAVRTGELFF	TGTGCCAGTGGGGGACTAGCGGTTCGAACCGGGGAGCTGTTTTTT
TRBV18	NA	TRBJ1-5	NA	CASSPGARNSNQPQHF	TGTGCCAGCTCACCAGGGGCCAGAAATAGCAATCAGCCCCAGCATTTT
TRBV5-4	NA	TRBJ1-5	NA	CASSVTGNSNQPQHF	TGTGCCAGCAGCGTGACAGGAAATAGCAATCAGCCCCAGCATTTT
TRBV5-1	NA	TRBJ1-4	NA	CASTSGGGSEKLFF	TGCGCCAGCACCTCAGGTGGTGGAAGCGAAAAACTGTTTTTT
TRBV19	NA	TRBJ1-3	NA	CAGGSGTGNTIYF	TGTGCCGGGGGGAGCGGAACTGGAAACACCATATATTTT
TRBV9	NA	TRBJ2-7	NA	CASSVGGDSSYEQYF	TGTGCCAGCAGCGTAGGCGGTGACAGCTCCTACGAGCAGTACTTC
TRBV6-2/TRBV6-3	TRBD2	TRBJ2-7	NA	CASSYEAGGSYEQYF	TGTGCCAGCAGTTACGAGGCGGGAGGGTCCTACGAGCAGTACTTC
TRBV11-2	TRBD1	TRBJ2-7	NA	CASSLHSGGAYEQYF	TGTGCCAGCAGCCTCCACTCAGGGGGAGCCTACGAGCAGTACTTC
TRBV28	TRBD1	TRBJ1-2	NA	CASGSGTGGYTF	TGTGCCAGCGGATCCGGGACAGGGGGCTACACCTTC
TRBV20-1	NA	TRBJ1-3	NA	CSASLGASSGNTIYF	TGCAGTGCTAGTCTGGGCGCAAGCTCTGGAAACACCATATATTTT
TRBV27	NA	TRBJ1-2	many	CASSGIQGTDGYTF	TGTGCCAGCAGTGGAATACAGGGAACCGACGGCTACACCTTC
TRBV6-5	NA	TRBJ2-2	NA	CASSSERLAELFF	TGTGCCAGCAGTTCTGAGCGTCTGGCGGAGCTGTTTTTT
TRBV28	NA	TRBJ1-2	NA	CASTLGGQMLGGYTF	TGTGCCAGCACCCTAGGAGGACAGATGTTAGGTGGCTACACCTTC
TRBV5-6	TRBD2	TRBJ2-2	NA	CASSAGGKTVDTGELFF	TGTGCCAGCAGCGCGGGGGGGAAAACGGTAGACACCGGGGAGCTGTTTTTT
TRBV19	NA	TRBJ1-5	NA	CASSIQIHNQPQHF	TGTGCCAGTAGTATACAGATACACAATCAGCCCCAGCATTTT
TRBV9	NA	TRBJ2-1	NA	CASSVTGSGRSYNEQFF	TGTGCCAGCAGCGTTACCGGTAGCGGACGGTCCTACAATGAGCAGTTCTTC
TRBV19	TRBD2	TRBJ2-2	NA	CASSIAPGLAGGPGFGGELFF	TGTGCCAGTAGTATAGCACCGGGACTAGCGGGAGGGCCAGGGTTCGGCGGGGAGCTGTTTTTT
TRBV7-9	NA	TRBJ1-5	once	CASSIYMRDQPQHF	TGTGCCAGCAGCATTTATATGAGAGATCAGCCCCAGCATTTT
TRBV10-2	TRBD1	TRBJ2-2	few	CASSEGGPGELFF	TGCGCCAGCAGTGAAGGGGGCCCCGGGGAGCTGTTTTTT
TRBV28	TRBD1	TRBJ2-7	NA	CASSLSRGLREQYF	TGTGCCAGCAGTTTATCCAGGGGGCTGCGGGAGCAGTACTTC
TRBV29-1	TRBD1	TRBJ1-2	NA	CSVGMGTGDGYTF	TGCAGCGTTGGGATGGGGACAGGGGATGGCTACACCTTC
TRBV6-2/TRBV6-3	TRBD2	TRBJ2-7	NA	CASSYPVKRENEQYF	TGTGCCAGCAGTTACCCAGTGAAGCGGGAGAACGAGCAGTACTTC
TRBV5-1	NA	TRBJ1-2	NA	CASSFWGDGYTF	TGCGCCAGCAGCTTTTGGGGCGATGGCTACACCTTC
TRBV18	TRBD1	TRBJ1-3	NA	CASSPSGTVSGNTIYF	TGTGCCAGCTCACCTTCCGGGACAGTCTCTGGAAACACCATATATTTT
TRBV4-1	NA	TRBJ2-1	NA	CASSQGGGRGNEQFF	TGCGCCAGCAGCCAAGGAGGGGGTCGAGGCAATGAGCAGTTCTTC
TRBV7-9	NA	TRBJ2-5	NA	CASSSGLRQETQYF	TGTGCCAGCTCAAGCGGGCTTCGGCAAGAGACCCAGTACTTC
TRBV6-5	NA	TRBJ1-2	once	CASSYSTGGVGGYTF	TGTGCCAGCAGTTACTCAACCGGAGGGGTCGGCGGCTACACCTTC
TRBV6-5	NA	TRBJ2-1	NA	CASSYSGRDYEQFF	TGTGCCAGCAGTTACTCGGGCAGGGATTACGAGCAGTTCTTC
TRBV30	NA	TRBJ2-1	NA	CAWSRSIWEQFF	TGTGCCTGGAGTCGTAGCATTTGGGAGCAGTTCTTC
TRBV6-5	NA	TRBJ2-7	NA	CASRDLEGEQYF	TGTGCCAGCAGGGACCTTGAGGGCGAGCAGTACTTC
TRBV29-1	NA	TRBJ2-3	NA	CSVEGRSTDTQYF	TGCAGCGTTGAAGGGAGAAGCACAGATACGCAGTATTTT
TRBV7-7	NA	TRBJ2-5	NA	CASSLSPGVAETQYF	TGTGCTAGCAGCTTATCTCCGGGAGTAGCAGAGACCCAGTACTTC